The rows below give T cell receptor beta chains drawn from one sample of a study of blood T cell repertoires in COVID-19. TCRdb keeps only in-frame clones here, not all; method: immunoSEQ multiplex PCR. Of roughly 63,000 clones detected, roughly 85% appear once; the ten largest clones hold 32%. Sequencing input: peripheral blood. The receptors stem from a human donor in a cohort sampled during active COVID-19. Both conserved end residues are part of each CDR3. D genes are given only for firm matches. The size entry is marked missing in some rows and otherwise reads once, few, many or a size class.

J gene	D gene	V gene	clone size	CDR3 protein	CDR3 DNA
TRBJ2-2	TRBD2	TRBV19	few	CASRAGPNTGELFF	TGTGCCAGTAGAGCGGGGCCGAACACCGGGGAGCTGTTTTTT
TRBJ2-3	-	TRBV15	-	CATSATGDTQYF	TGTGCCACCAGCGCCACAGGGGATACGCAGTATTTT
TRBJ2-1	TRBD2	TRBV5-1	-	CASSSGRKYNEQFF	TGCGCCAGCAGCTCCGGGAGGAAATACAATGAGCAGTTCTTC
TRBJ2-7	TRBD2	TRBV7-2	-	CASSRGGGRGYEQYF	TGTGCCAGCAGCAGGGGCGGGGGTCGCGGCTACGAGCAGTACTTC
TRBJ1-1	-	TRBV24-1	-	CATSDGAGRHTEAFF	TGTGCCACCAGTGATGGGGCAGGGCGCCACACTGAAGCTTTCTTT
TRBJ2-3	TRBD2	TRBV10-3	-	CAINPGGHNTQYF	TGTGCCATCAACCCGGGAGGCCACAATACGCAGTATTTT
TRBJ2-2	TRBD1	TRBV4-1	few	CASSRQTGGAATGELFF	TGCGCCAGCAGCCGCCAAACAGGGGGCGCTGCCACCGGGGAGCTGTTTTTT
TRBJ1-3	TRBD1	TRBV7-2	-	CASSFATGISGNTIYF	TGTGCCAGCAGCTTCGCGACAGGGATCTCTGGAAACACCATATATTTT
TRBJ1-5	-	TRBV30	-	CAWNIKNSQPQHF	TGTGCCTGGAATATTAAGAATAGTCAGCCCCAGCATTTT
TRBJ2-7	-	TRBV6-7	-	CASSPQVPVSPYEQYF	TGTGCCAGCAGTCCCCAGGTTCCAGTCTCGCCCTACGAGCAGTACTTC
TRBJ1-2	TRBD1	TRBV18	-	CASSPATGGYGYTF	TGTGCCAGCTCACCGGCCACAGGGGGGTATGGCTACACCTTC
TRBJ2-3	-	TRBV18	-	CASSPSNPTSTDTQYF	TGTGCCAGCTCACCAAGTAACCCGACTAGCACAGATACGCAGTATTTT
TRBJ1-6	-	TRBV7-2	-	CASSEEPPSSYNSPLHF	TGTGCCAGCAGCGAGGAGCCCCCGAGCTCCTATAATTCACCCCTCCACTTT
TRBJ2-7	-	TRBV3-1/TRBV3-2	-	CASSQLRSYEQYF	TGTGCCAGCAGCCAGTTGAGGTCCTACGAGCAGTACTTC
TRBJ2-5	-	TRBV15	-	CATSSRVRETQYF	TGTGCCACCAGCAGCAGGGTACGGGAGACCCAGTACTTC
TRBJ1-1	TRBD1	TRBV6-5	-	CAGKQGVGRAFF	TGTGCCGGCAAACAGGGGGTCGGTCGGGCTTTCTTT
TRBJ1-5	-	TRBV24-1	-	CATSPGVFGNQPQHF	TGTGCCACCAGTCCAGGGGTATTCGGCAATCAGCCCCAGCATTTT
TRBJ1-6	-	TRBV4-3	few	CASSPRDTSGTLHF	TGCGCCAGCAGCCCCCGGGACACCTCCGGAACCCTCCACTTT
TRBJ2-2	TRBD1	TRBV18	-	CASSPRGQGSWTGELFF	TGTGCCAGCTCACCAAGGGGACAGGGGTCCTGGACCGGGGAGCTGTTTTTT
TRBJ2-7	-	TRBV28	few	CASSFGGALYEQYF	TGTGCCAGCAGTTTCGGAGGGGCTCTCTACGAGCAGTACTTC
TRBJ1-1	-	TRBV4-3	-	CASSSGSRGAEAFF	TGCGCCAGCAGCTCTGGGTCAAGGGGCGCTGAAGCTTTCTTT
TRBJ1-5	TRBD1	TRBV30	-	CAWSGTVNQPQHF	TGTGCCTGGTCAGGGACAGTCAATCAGCCCCAGCATTTT
TRBJ1-3	-	TRBV12-5	-	CATGQSSGNTIYF	TGTGCTACCGGACAGAGCTCTGGAAACACCATATATTTT
TRBJ2-2	-	TRBV24-1	-	CATSDLFSAGELFF	TGTGCCACCAGTGATTTGTTTAGCGCCGGGGAGCTGTTTTTT
TRBJ2-1	TRBD2	TRBV5-1	-	CASSPSAGGPIYNEQFF	TGCGCCAGCAGCCCGTCAGCGGGAGGTCCTATATACAATGAGCAGTTCTTC
TRBJ1-2	TRBD1	TRBV7-9	-	CASSLGTGANGYTF	TGTGCCAGCAGCTTGGGGACAGGGGCGAATGGCTACACCTTC
TRBJ2-3	TRBD1	TRBV19	-	CASSGGGTGTPHTDTQYF	TGTGCCAGTAGTGGGGGAGGGACAGGGACACCACACACAGATACGCAGTATTTT
TRBJ2-3	TRBD2	TRBV12-5	-	CASGLASGRGADTQYF	TGTGCTAGTGGTTTGGCTAGCGGGAGGGGGGCAGATACGCAGTATTTT
TRBJ1-1	TRBD1	TRBV27	-	CASSPIPGTANTEAFF	TGTGCCAGCAGTCCGATTCCCGGGACAGCGAACACTGAAGCTTTCTTT
TRBJ1-6	-	TRBV28	-	CASRMPPRNSPLHF	TGTGCCAGCAGGATGCCCCCCCGGAATTCACCCCTCCACTTT
TRBJ2-2	TRBD1	TRBV5-1	-	CASSLQGATNTGELFF	TGCGCCAGCAGCCTACAGGGGGCCACGAACACCGGGGAGCTGTTTTTT
TRBJ2-5	TRBD1	TRBV14	-	CASSHPGTGEGTQYF	TGTGCCAGCAGCCACCCCGGGACAGGGGAGGGGACCCAGTACTTC
TRBJ2-7	TRBD2	TRBV7-2	-	CASSLGGRRAYEQYF	TGTGCCAGCAGCTTAGGCGGGAGGAGAGCCTACGAGCAGTACTTC
TRBJ2-1	TRBD2	TRBV2	once	CASSILAGVGNEQFF	TGTGCCAGCAGTATCCTAGCGGGAGTAGGCAATGAGCAGTTCTTC
TRBJ2-2	-	TRBV4-1	few	CASSQEGTSTGELFF	TGCGCCAGCAGCCAAGAGGGGACTTCGACCGGGGAGCTGTTTTTT
TRBJ1-2	-	TRBV3-1/TRBV3-2	-	CASSHTSTIGYTF	TGTGCCAGCAGCCACACTTCGACAATCGGCTACACCTTC
TRBJ2-7	TRBD1	TRBV11-2	-	CASSTYRGDAYEQYF	TGTGCCAGCAGCACGTACAGGGGGGATGCCTACGAGCAGTACTTC
TRBJ2-1	-	TRBV6-2/TRBV6-3	-	CASSYPLEATYNEQFF	TGTGCCAGCAGTTACCCCCTAGAAGCGACCTACAATGAGCAGTTCTTC
TRBJ2-7	TRBD2	TRBV5-1	-	CASSLSGGSSYEQYF	TGCGCCAGCAGCTTGTCCGGCGGGAGCTCCTACGAGCAGTACTTC
TRBJ1-2	-	TRBV10-2	many	CASSESGFYGYTF	TGCGCCAGCAGTGAGTCCGGTTTTTATGGCTACACCTTC
TRBJ2-7	TRBD1	TRBV15	-	CATSRVVDRIYEQYF	TGTGCCACCAGCAGAGTAGTGGACAGGATCTACGAGCAGTACTTC
TRBJ1-5	-	TRBV3-1/TRBV3-2	-	CASSQRQQKGPQHF	TGTGCCAGCAGCCAACGACAGCAGAAGGGGCCCCAGCATTTT
TRBJ2-3	TRBD2	TRBV7-8	-	CASSLTSGRGADTQYF	TGTGCCAGCAGCCTGACTAGCGGTCGAGGGGCAGATACGCAGTATTTT
TRBJ1-4	TRBD1	TRBV16	once	CASSQLGTEYEKLFF	TGTGCCAGCAGCCAATTAGGGACAGAATATGAAAAACTGTTTTTT
TRBJ1-1	-	TRBV27	-	CASSLIRQTNTEAFF	TGTGCCAGCAGTTTAATCAGACAAACAAACACTGAAGCTTTCTTT
TRBJ1-2	-	TRBV6-1	-	CASSEVPQVYGYTF	TGTGCCAGCAGTGAAGTTCCACAGGTCTATGGCTACACCTTC
TRBJ2-7	TRBD1	TRBV5-5	-	CASSGRDRTSDEQYF	TGTGCCAGCAGCGGCCGGGACAGGACTTCGGACGAGCAGTACTTC
TRBJ2-5	-	TRBV11-2	few	CASSLNRGPGETQYF	TGTGCCAGCAGCTTAAACCGGGGTCCGGGTGAGACCCAGTACTTC
TRBJ2-6	TRBD1	TRBV24-1	few	CATSDSDRDGDSGANVLTF	TGTGCCACCAGTGACTCCGACAGGGATGGGGACTCTGGGGCCAACGTCCTGACTTTC
TRBJ2-7	-	TRBV19	-	CASSIGQGSSYEQYF	TGTGCCAGTAGTATAGGCCAGGGAAGCTCCTACGAGCAGTACTTC
TRBJ2-1	TRBD2	TRBV27	-	CASNYLAGVGNEQFF	TGTGCCAGCAATTATCTAGCGGGAGTCGGTAATGAGCAGTTCTTC
TRBJ1-1	-	TRBV7-6	-	CASSLAPDKFLNTEAFF	TGTGCCAGCAGCTTAGCCCCTGACAAGTTCCTGAACACTGAAGCTTTCTTT
TRBJ2-2	TRBD1	TRBV7-6	few	CASSPGGLTGELFF	TGTGCCAGCAGCCCAGGGGGCCTCACCGGGGAGCTGTTTTTT
TRBJ1-1	-	TRBV15	few	CATSRDQNTEAFF	TGTGCCACCAGCAGAGATCAGAACACTGAAGCTTTCTTT